These 25 T cell receptor beta chains originate from one sample sequenced in a study of blood T cell repertoires in COVID-19. Clones were read by immunoSEQ multiplex PCR, and TCRdb kept only the in-frame ones, dropping some. This repertoire shows over 300,000 clones, 65% to 90% found once; its top ten account for around 6.9%. Input material: peripheral blood. These receptors were obtained from a human donor in a cohort sampled during active COVID-19.

J is TRBJ1-2 and V is TRBV12-3 or TRBV12-4, with D possibly matching TRBD1 (5 bases). Trimming removed 3 bases at V and 6 bases at J, with 11 bases between. The CDR3 loop spans 13 amino acids. CDR3 nucleotides: TGTGCCAGCAGTTTCGGCAGGGAAGATGGCTACACCTTC. Amino acid sequence: CASSFGREDGYTF.

The rearrangement joins TRBV27 to TRBJ2-2; weak D call: TRBD2 (5 bases). Trimming shortened V by 6 bases and J by 6 bases, and 5 bases separated the two germline ends. There are 11 residues in the CDR3. The germline CDR1 and CDR2 sequences are MNHEY and SMNVEV (reference sequence). CDR3 DNA: TGTGCCAGCAGCGGGGCCGGGGAGCTGTTTTTT. This translates into CASSGAGELFF.

DNA for the CDR3: TGTGCCAGCACCAGGGGGTGGAATGGCTACACCTTC. Its translation is CASTRGWNGYTF. The chain employs TRBV6-5 and TRBJ1-2; 7 bases align to TRBD1. The germline CDR1 and CDR2 sequences are MNHEY and SVGAGI. CDR3 length: 12 residues. V was clipped by 7 bases and J by 6 bases; unmatched bases: 5.

This chain connects TRBV5-5 to TRBJ1-4; possibly TRBD1 for D (6 bases). CDR3 length equals 17 residues. Trimming left V 4 bases short and J 1 base short, with 17 bases between. Germline values: CDR1 SGHKS, CDR2 YYEKEE (reference sequence). CDR3 nucleotide sequence: TGTGCCAGCAGCACTTGGACAGTCAGAGGAACTAATGAAAAACTGTTTTTT. This gives the protein CASSTWTVRGTNEKLFF. The full variable domain, its missing parts supplied by reference TRBV5-5 and TRBJ1-4, is DAGVTQSPTHLIKTRGQQVTLRCSPISGHKSVSWYQQVLGQGPQFIFQYYEKEERGRGNFPDRFSARQFPNYSSELNVNALLLGDSALYLCASSTWTVRGTNEKLFFGSGTQLSVL.

The chain couples TRBV7-3 to TRBJ1-2; 9 positions match TRBD1. The length of the CDR3 is 16 residues. Germline assignment: CDR1 SGHTA and CDR2 FQGTGA. Germline trimming cut 0 bases from V and 2 bases from J; bases unmatched to any gene: 4. Here the CDR3 DNA reads TGTGCCAGCAGCTTAACCCGGGACAGGGTCAACTATGGCTACACCTTC. It encodes CASSLTRDRVNYGYTF.

J is TRBJ2-1 and V is TRBV20-1; D may be TRBD2 (5 bases). Trimming took off 6 bases at V and 8 bases at J, with 11 bases between the two ends. CDR1 is DFQATT, CDR2 SNEGSKA, per germline (reference sequence). There are 11 residues in the CDR3. The CDR3 loop reads CSADGVHEQFF. Written as DNA, the CDR3 is TGCAGTGCCGACGGGGTCCATGAGCAGTTCTTC.

This clone appeared once. This chain's CDR3 is CASSQIHREGTYNSPLHF. In DNA form, the CDR3 reads TGTGCCAGCAGTCAAATCCACAGGGAAGGGACCTATAATTCACCCCTCCACTTT. The V call is TRBV6-6, the J call TRBJ1-6; TRBD1 might be the D (6 bases). Trimming shortened V by 5 bases and J by 2 bases, and 19 bases separated the two germline ends. CDR1 and CDR2 from the germline V gene are MNHNY and SVGAGI (reference sequence). The CDR3 is 18 residues long.

V gene TRBV27 combines with J gene TRBJ1-3, with D tentatively TRBD1 (5 bases). CDR1 MNHEY and CDR2 SMNVEV come from the germline V gene (reference sequence). The CDR3 runs 15 residues. The V and J ends lost 6 bases and 0 bases respectively, with 12 bases between them. The CDR3 sequence: CASRASGGSGNTIYF. The CDR3 bases are TGTGCCAGCAGGGCTTCGGGGGGCTCTGGAAACACCATATATTTT.

The count of this clone is one. The V call is TRBV5-1, the J call TRBJ2-2, with TRBD1 as a possible D gene (6 bases). This CDR3 has 15 residues. Germline V gene data show CDR1 as SGHRS and CDR2 as YFSETQ. Trimming removed 3 bases from V and 1 base from J, with 10 bases in between. CDR3 protein: CASSYLTGNTGELFF. The DNA of the CDR3 is TGCGCCAGCAGCTATTTGACAGGGAACACCGGGGAGCTGTTTTTT.

The table lists this clone with a count of one. The V call is TRBV18, the J call TRBJ2-7; D unresolved. The CDR3 covers 15 residues. Germline lookup yields CDR1 KGHSH and CDR2 LQKENI. Trimming took 1 base from V and 4 from J, leaving 14 bases between them. The CDR3 loop is CASSPLQTFRYEQYF. CDR3 DNA sequence: TGTGCCAGCTCACCACTGCAAACTTTTCGGTACGAGCAGTACTTC.

This clone has at least ten counts. This chain uses TRBV10-3 with TRBJ2-7; weak D call: TRBD1 (6 bases). Trimming left V 3 bases short and J 2 bases short, with 14 bases between. The CDR3 runs 15 residues. Germline loops: CDR1 ENHRY, CDR2 SYGVKD. The CDR3 spells CAISDATGNAYEQYF. CDR3 nucleotide sequence: TGTGCCATCAGTGACGCGACAGGCAATGCCTACGAGCAGTACTTC.

The V call is TRBV23-1, the J call TRBJ2-7; D is unclear. TRBV23-1 is an ORF for which the function is uncertain. V was trimmed by 3 bases and J by 4 bases, leaving 7 bases between them. This CDR3 spans 12 amino acids. CDR3 loop: CASSHEVYEQYF. Written as DNA, the CDR3 is TGCGCCAGCAGTCATGAGGTTTACGAGCAGTACTTC.

The chain is built from TRBV19 and TRBJ2-1; 13 bases agree with TRBD2. The germline CDR1 and CDR2 sequences are LNHDA and SQIVND (reference sequence). This CDR3 has 15 amino acids. Trimming took 5 bases from V and 8 from J; bases not matched to a gene: 6. The CDR3 loop reads CASSRLAGGRYEQFF. DNA of the CDR3: TGTGCCAGTAGTCGACTAGCGGGGGGTAGGTATGAGCAGTTCTTC.

The chain has TRBV6-6 and TRBJ2-7; the match to TRBD2 covers 7 bases. V shed 11 bases, J shed 4 bases, and the junction held 11 bases outside the gene matches. The CDR3 is made up of 13 amino acids. From germline, CDR1 is MNHNY and CDR2 SVGAGI (reference sequence). The CDR3 reads CAGSAGVGYEQYF. The CDR3 bases are TGTGCCGGGAGTGCGGGGGTGGGGTACGAGCAGTACTTC.

The CDR3 bases are TGTGCCAGCAGTAGTACTGGCTACGAGCAGTACTTC. This encodes CASSSTGYEQYF. V and J are TRBV12-3 or TRBV12-4 and TRBJ2-7; D not resolved. The CDR3 totals 12 residues. V shed 5 bases and J shed 3 bases, with 8 bases lying between them.

The rearrangement links TRBV20-1 to TRBJ1-1; D ambiguous. This CDR3 is built from 10 residues. Trimming shortened V by 2 bases and J by 5 bases, and 3 bases separated the two germline ends. Germline-derived CDR1 and CDR2 are DFQATT and SNEGSKA (reference sequence). CDR3 protein: CSARQTEAFF. In DNA form, the CDR3 reads TGCAGTGCTAGACAGACTGAAGCTTTCTTT.

The CDR3 spells CASSPQGVTNTEAFF. The DNA of the CDR3 is TGTGCCAGCTCACCACAGGGGGTGACGAACACTGAAGCTTTCTTT. The rearrangement links TRBV18 to TRBJ1-1; D may be TRBD1 (6 bases). V was cut by 1 base and J by 1 base, with 10 bases left in between. The CDR3 length is 15 residues. Looked up from germline, CDR1 is KGHSH and CDR2 is LQKENI.

The chain uses TRBV5-4 and TRBJ2-5; unclear D gene. The V end lost 7 bases, the J end lost 2 bases, and 18 bases lay between the germline ends. Germline V gives CDR1 SGHNT, CDR2 YYREEE (reference sequence). The CDR3 extends over 15 amino acids. For the CDR3, the DNA is TGTGCCAGCCGACTCTTACGGCGGCCGCAAGAGACCCAGTACTTC. Translation gives CASRLLRRPQETQYF.

Written as DNA, the CDR3 is TGTGCCAGCAAAAGAACAGGGTCCCTCTCCTACGAGCAGTACTTC. Its translation: CASKRTGSLSYEQYF. The V call is TRBV2, the J call TRBJ2-7; possible D gene TRBD1, 6 bases. Germline V gives CDR1 SNHLY, CDR2 FYNNEI. V dropped 7 bases and J dropped 0 bases, with 16 bases sitting between them. This CDR3 has 15 residues.

CDR3 amino acids: CASTRNGGGNQPQHF. The CDR3 coding sequence is TGTGCCAGTACCCGAAACGGGGGAGGAAATCAGCCCCAGCATTTT. The V call is TRBV19, the J call TRBJ1-5; TRBD1 might be the D (5 bases). The ends were cut back, 7 bases at V and 4 bases at J, with 17 bases in the middle. CDR1 is LNHDA and CDR2 is SQIVND in the germline V gene (reference sequence). The CDR3 is 15 residues long.

The chain is built from TRBV4-1 and TRBJ1-2; the D gene is possibly TRBD1 (6 bases). This CDR3 has 15 residues. Trimming removed 1 base from V and 8 bases from J, with 17 bases in between. Germline V CDR1 and CDR2: MGHRA, YSYEKL. Here the CDR3 reads CASSQGPLARGGYTF. The CDR3 DNA follows: TGCGCCAGCAGCCAAGGGCCCCTGGCCAGGGGAGGCTACACCTTC.

V usage is TRBV19 and J usage is TRBJ2-7; D is perhaps TRBD2 (5 bases). The ends were cut back, 4 bases at V and 6 bases at J, with 16 bases in the middle. The CDR3 has 14 amino acids. Germline V gives CDR1 LNHDA, CDR2 SQIVND (reference sequence). Here the CDR3 DNA reads TGTGCCAGTAGTACCCCGGGAAGCGCCAGCGAGCAGTACTTC. Translation gives CASSTPGSASEQYF.

The chain combines TRBV10-1 with TRBJ2-7; no clear D gene. V was clipped by 0 bases and J by 3 bases, with 9 bases between them. Germline V gives CDR1 WNHNN, CDR2 SYGVQD (reference sequence). There are 14 residues in the CDR3. The CDR3 coding sequence is TGCGCCAGCAGTGAGTCGCGTCATAGCTACGAGCAGTACTTC. Protein product: CASSESRHSYEQYF.

The rearrangement uses TRBV19 and TRBJ1-6; D unresolved. The CDR3 spans 16 residues. In germline, CDR1 is LNHDA, CDR2 SQIVND (reference sequence). The V end lost 7 bases, the J end lost 6 bases, and 19 bases lay between the germline ends. CDR3 loop: CASNPRSRNANSPLHF. For the CDR3, the DNA is TGTGCCAGTAACCCCCGTTCGAGGAACGCTAATTCACCCCTCCACTTT.

This chain joins TRBV4-1 and TRBJ1-5; TRBD1 is a possible D gene (5 bases). The length of the CDR3 is 16 residues. Germline lookup yields CDR1 MGHRA and CDR2 YSYEKL. V dropped 2 bases and J dropped 4 bases, with 15 bases sitting between them. Written as DNA, the CDR3 is TGCGCCAGCAGCCAAACCCTACAGGAGGGTAATCAGCCCCAGCATTTT. Residues: CASSQTLQEGNQPQHF.